Following are 23 T cell receptor beta chains from one sample sequenced in a study of T cell responses to AZD1222 COVID-19 vaccine. The method was immunoSEQ multiplex PCR; TCRdb's version includes in-frame clones alone and lacks a portion of them. The sample carries roughly 150,000 clones, around 88% recorded once. This specimen was peripheral blood, taken on day 0 of AZD1222 vaccination. These receptors came from an adult in good health.

The chain recombines TRBV3-1 (or the pseudogene TRBV3-2) with TRBJ2-5; TRBD1 matches at 7 bases. Germline-derived CDR1 and CDR2 are LGHDT and YNNKEL (reference sequence). The ends lost 6 bases at V and 4 bases at J; junction bases unmatched: 5. The CDR3 is 13 residues long. CDR3 coding DNA: TGTGCCAGCAGAGCGACAGGGATAGAGACCCAGTACTTC. Its protein product is CASRATGIETQYF.

The rearrangement links TRBV7-2 to TRBJ2-1; TRBD1 matches at 8 bases. Germline V lookup: CDR1 SGHTA, CDR2 FQGNSA. This CDR3 contains 14 residues. V lost 5 bases and J lost 4; bases outside the gene matches: 4. The CDR3 coding sequence is TGTGCCAGCAGCATCGGGACAGGTTACAATGAGCAGTTCTTC. Translating gives CASSIGTGYNEQFF.

V is TRBV7-9 and J is TRBJ1-1; D gene uncertain. Trimming pared 5 bases from V and 5 bases from J, leaving 9 bases between. The CDR3 contains 12 residues. Germline assignment: CDR1 SEHNR and CDR2 FQNEAQ (reference sequence). CDR3 protein: CASSAGWTEAFF. As DNA, the CDR3 is TGTGCCAGCAGCGCCGGATGGACTGAAGCTTTCTTT.

The V gene is TRBV27, the J gene TRBJ1-6; TRBD1 aligns across 7 bases. The V and J ends lost 5 bases and 10 bases, in that order; junction bases with no gene match: 8. Germline-derived CDR1 and CDR2 are MNHEY and SMNVEV (reference sequence). CDR3 size: 14 residues. CDR3 sequence: CASSIRQGYSPLHF. CDR3 sequence (DNA): TGTGCCAGCAGTATTAGACAGGGTTACTCACCCCTCCACTTT.

DNA of the CDR3: TGTGCCAGCAGCTTGAACACCGGGGAGCTGTTTTTT. Protein: CASSLNTGELFF. V and J are TRBV7-9 and TRBJ2-2, with D uncertain. This CDR3 contains 12 residues. V gave up 3 bases and J gave up 1 base, with 0 bases separating them. Germline V gene lookup returns CDR1 SEHNR and CDR2 FQNEAQ (reference sequence).

The chain employs TRBV29-1 and TRBJ1-1; the D gene is possibly TRBD1 (6 bases). Trimming took off 6 bases at V and 10 bases at J, with 21 bases between the two ends. The CDR3 runs to 13 residues. In germline, CDR1 is SQVTM, CDR2 ANQGSEA. CDR3 sequence reads: CSVVGGPRELAFF. The CDR3 DNA sequence: TGCAGCGTAGTAGGGGGGCCAAGGGAACTAGCTTTCTTT.

The CDR3 DNA reads TGTGCCAGCAGTCCCCGTGGGCCTGGGACTGAAGCTTTCTTT. This gives the protein CASSPRGPGTEAFF. The V gene is TRBV6-5, the J gene TRBJ1-1; D gene unclear. CDR1 is MNHEY and CDR2 is SVGAGI in the germline V gene. This CDR3 has 14 residues. Trimming left V 5 bases short and J 5 bases short, with 15 bases between.

The chain uses TRBV7-2 and TRBJ1-2; TRBD1 matches 7 bases. Germline CDR1 reads SGHTA; CDR2 reads FQGNSA. The CDR3 consists of 15 residues. The J segment lost 2 bases and the V segment lost 2 bases, leaving 5 bases of the junction unmatched. The chain's CDR3 is CASSLMAGGNYGYTF. The CDR3 bases are TGTGCCAGCAGCTTAATGGCAGGGGGAAACTATGGCTACACCTTC.

The chain uses TRBV11-3 and TRBJ1-1, with TRBD1 matching 7 bases. The V gene's germline CDR1 is SGHNT and CDR2 YENEEA. The CDR3 has 14 residues. The V and J ends lost 2 bases and 4 bases, in that order; junction bases with no gene match: 4. This CDR3 reads CASSLIGGTTEAFF. The CDR3 region has the DNA TGTGCCAGCAGCTTAATAGGGGGCACCACTGAAGCTTTCTTT.

The chain carries TRBV10-1 and TRBJ1-1; D perhaps matches TRBD1 (5 bases). Germline assignment: CDR1 WNHNN and CDR2 SYGVQD (reference sequence). Trimming took 6 bases from V and 1 from J, leaving 15 bases between them. The CDR3 sequence is 15 residues long. In nucleotides, the CDR3 is TGCGCCAGCAGCGCCTTAGGGACCCCGAACACTGAAGCTTTCTTT. This codes for CASSALGTPNTEAFF.

The rearrangement uses TRBV6-6 and TRBJ1-6, with D possibly being TRBD1 (5 bases). V lost 2 bases, J lost 9 bases, and 14 bases lay in between. The CDR3 covers 15 residues. Germline V gene lookup returns CDR1 MNHNY and CDR2 SVGAGI (reference sequence). CDR3: CASSYTRDGASPLHF. The CDR3 DNA is TGTGCCAGCAGTTACACCCGGGACGGAGCTTCACCCCTCCACTTT.

This rearrangement joins TRBV5-1 to TRBJ2-2; 7 nucleotides align to TRBD1. The CDR3 sequence is 16 residues long. The junction had 10 bases not matched to a gene; V was cut back by 4 bases and J by 4 bases. Germline V gives CDR1 SGHRS, CDR2 YFSETQ. CDR3 DNA sequence: TGCGCCAGCAGCCCGCGCCGCGGACAGGCCACCGGGGAGCTGTTTTTT. Translating it yields CASSPRRGQATGELFF.

As DNA, the CDR3 is TGTGCCAGCAGTTACTCAGGTGGGACAGGGGTTGAAGCTTTCTTT. Its protein product is CASSYSGGTGVEAFF. The gene calls are TRBV6-2 or TRBV6-3 and TRBJ1-1; 10 nucleotides align to TRBD1. Trimming at V came to 0 bases and at J to 7 bases, leaving 5 bases not matched to a gene. Germline-derived CDR1 and CDR2 are MNHEY and SVGEGT. The CDR3 runs to 15 residues.

The chain has TRBV28 and TRBJ2-7; D is possibly TRBD1 (6 bases). V dropped 5 bases and J dropped 4 bases, with 15 bases sitting between them. The length of the CDR3 is 14 residues. CDR1 is MDHEN and CDR2 is SYDVKM in the germline V gene. The DNA of the CDR3 is TGTGCCAGCAGTCCCAGGGGCCCCCATTACGAGCAGTACTTC. It is translated as CASSPRGPHYEQYF.

This chain uses TRBV7-3 with TRBJ2-7; 8 bases map to TRBD2. Germline V CDR1 and CDR2: SGHTA, FQGTGA. V trimming: 5 bases; J trimming: 2 bases; junction bases outside the gene matches: 8. The CDR3 has 15 residues. CDR3 residues: CASSPTAGGPYEQYF. The CDR3 DNA reads TGTGCCAGCAGCCCAACGGCGGGAGGCCCCTACGAGCAGTACTTC.

The chain couples TRBV30 to TRBJ1-1; D remains unclear. V was shortened by 5 bases and J by 0 bases, with 13 bases between the two germline ends. This CDR3 is built from 14 residues. Germline values: CDR1 GTSNPN, CDR2 SVGIG (reference sequence). As DNA, the CDR3 is TGTGCCTGGGACCAAGGCGGATTGAACACTGAAGCTTTCTTT. Protein: CAWDQGGLNTEAFF.

The rearrangement links TRBV5-4 to TRBJ1-5; 9 nucleotides match TRBD1. The CDR3 totals 14 residues. The V gene's germline CDR1 is SGHNT and CDR2 YYREEE (reference sequence). V shed 2 bases and J 4 bases; nucleotides not matched to a gene: 1. Here the CDR3 reads CASSFGTGNQPQHF. CDR3 sequence (DNA): TGTGCCAGCAGCTTCGGGACAGGGAATCAGCCCCAGCATTTT.

This sequence joins TRBV28 and TRBJ2-1; TRBD2 aligns across 10 bases. J gave up 7 bases and V 3 bases, and 6 bases lay outside the gene matches. Germline assignment: CDR1 MDHEN and CDR2 SYDVKM. This CDR3 spans 15 amino acids. The CDR3 is CASSFNLAGVNEQFF. The CDR3, as DNA: TGTGCCAGCAGTTTCAATCTAGCGGGAGTGAATGAGCAGTTCTTC.

This chain joins TRBV24-1 and TRBJ1-3; TRBD1 matches 7 bases. The CDR3 consists of 15 residues. The V gene end was trimmed by 9 bases and the J gene end by 0 bases; junction bases not matched to a gene: 7. Germline-derived CDR1 and CDR2 are KGHDR and SFDVKD. The CDR3 region has the DNA TGTGCCACCGGCCGGGACAGCCTCTCTGGAAACACCATATATTTT. It translates to CATGRDSLSGNTIYF.

The CDR3 protein is CATHPLVGGTMNTEAFF. The CDR3 coding sequence is TGTGCCACCCACCCATTAGTTGGGGGCACAATGAACACTGAAGCTTTCTTT. The chain recombines TRBV19 with TRBJ1-1; tentative D call: TRBD1 (6 bases). This CDR3 spans 17 amino acids. Germline V gene data show CDR1 as LNHDA and CDR2 as SQIVND (reference sequence). V was shortened by 10 bases and J by 0 bases, with 24 bases between the two germline ends.

A single count supports this clone. The rearrangement joins TRBV19 to TRBJ1-1; D is unclear. V lost 7 bases and J lost 3, with 6 bases in between. The CDR3 sequence is 11 residues long. Germline CDR1 reads LNHDA; CDR2 reads SQIVND (reference sequence). The DNA for the CDR3 is TGTGCCAGTATGAGGTACACTGAAGCTTTCTTT. It is translated as CASMRYTEAFF.

This rearrangement joins TRBV24-1 to TRBJ2-1; 9 nucleotides agree with TRBD2. The junction had 9 bases not matched to a gene; V was cut back by 5 bases and J by 2 bases. The CDR3 loop spans 17 amino acids. Germline V CDR1 and CDR2: KGHDR, SFDVKD. This CDR3 is CATSGVTSGSPYNEQFF. CDR3 sequence (DNA): TGTGCCACCAGTGGGGTGACTAGCGGCTCCCCCTACAATGAGCAGTTCTTC.

The chain is built from TRBV4-1 and TRBJ2-7, with D unresolved. The CDR3 has 13 residues. V was trimmed by 3 bases and J by 2 bases, leaving 8 bases between them. Germline V lookup: CDR1 MGHRA, CDR2 YSYEKL. DNA for the CDR3: TGCGCCAGCAGCCATCACCATACCTACGAGCAGTACTTC. It yields the protein CASSHHHTYEQYF.